This T cell receptor beta chain comes out of a study of sequential checkpoint blockade in melanoma. Whole-study context: DNA from 91 pretreatment tumor samples underwent TCRβ immunosequencing. More than 20 patients had tumor biopsies before treatment and at week 13.

A few counts support this clone. Treatment indicated: randomized to nivolumab then ipilimumab (arm A) or the reverse (arm B). Assay used: immunoSEQ multiplex PCR; TCRdb lists only in-frame clones, some missing. The sample lists approximately 8,700 clones; about 24% were seen once. CDR1 and CDR2 from the germline V gene are SQVTM and ANQGSEA. The CDR3 length is 14 residues. Germline trimming cut 4 bases from V and 4 bases from J; bases unmatched to any gene: 5. The V and J genes are TRBV29-1 and TRBJ1-3, with 9 bases aligning to TRBD1. The sample was tumor tissue (inferred from file names), taken from a patient given nivolumab and ipilimumab in sequence. The sequence was obtained from a human donor with melanoma. CDR3 residues: CSVALTGGGNTIYF. The CDR3 nucleotides read TGCAGCGTTGCTCTGACAGGGGGAGGAAACACCATATATTTT.